This TCR beta chain was captured by sequencing in a study of blood T cell repertoires in COVID-19. At the level of the study: Acute and convalescent COVID-19 specimens originated in the United States, Italy and Spain. In each case, the material was cDNA or gDNA derived from T cells, B-cell-depleted T cells, or PBMCs.

The repertoire was sequenced with immunoSEQ multiplex PCR; TCRdb's copy has only in-frame clones and lacks some. The table shows fewer than 90,000 clones, with roughly 96% occurring only once. This clone was counted a single time. The germline V gene has CDR1 MNHEY and CDR2 SVGAGI. CDR3 length: 13 residues. Between the trimmed V and J ends, which lost 6 bases and 10 bases, there was a span of 13 bases. This TCR was sampled from a human donor with active COVID-19. The donor label of this sample is uncertain. The chain combines TRBV6-5 with TRBJ1-6; D unclear. The sequencing input was peripheral blood. CDR3 loop: CASSQAPGSPLHF. CDR3 nucleotides: TGTGCCAGCAGCCAGGCTCCGGGGTCACCCCTCCACTTT.